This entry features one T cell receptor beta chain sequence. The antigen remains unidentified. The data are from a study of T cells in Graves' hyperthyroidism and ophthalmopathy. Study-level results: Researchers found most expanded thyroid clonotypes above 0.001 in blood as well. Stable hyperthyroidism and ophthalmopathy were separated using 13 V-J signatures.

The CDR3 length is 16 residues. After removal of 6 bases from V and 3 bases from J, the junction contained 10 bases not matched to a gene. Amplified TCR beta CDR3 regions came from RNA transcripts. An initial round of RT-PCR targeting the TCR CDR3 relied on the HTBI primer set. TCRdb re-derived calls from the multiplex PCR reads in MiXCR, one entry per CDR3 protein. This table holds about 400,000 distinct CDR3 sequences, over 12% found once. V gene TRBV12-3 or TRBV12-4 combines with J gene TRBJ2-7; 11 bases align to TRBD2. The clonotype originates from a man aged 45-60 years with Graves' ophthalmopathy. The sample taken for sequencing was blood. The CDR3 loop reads CASSPTVTSGSYEQYF. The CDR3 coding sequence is TGTGCCAGCAGCCCCACGGTTACTAGCGGGAGCTACGAGCAGTACTTC.